This TCR beta chain was captured in a study of T cells in Graves' hyperthyroidism and ophthalmopathy. This CDR3 has 17 amino acids. Trimming shortened V by 6 bases and J by 0 bases, and 21 bases separated the two germline ends. CDR1 and CDR2 (germline): GTSNPN, SVGIG (reference sequence). Amplified TCR beta CDR3 regions derived from RNA transcripts. The HTBI primer set drove a first-round RT-PCR of the TCR CDR3. TCRdb re-analysed the multiplex PCR reads in MiXCR, keeping a single row per CDR3 protein. The data hold about 350,000 distinct CDR3 sequences, with about 14% observed a single time. This chain uses TRBV30 with TRBJ2-1; no clear D gene. The sequencing sample was made of blood. This TCR derives from a woman in her 30s with Graves' hyperthyroidism. The CDR3 coding sequence is TGTGCCTGTACCGCCGGCTACCAGACCCTCTCCTACAATGAGCAGTTCTTC. Protein sequence: CACTAGYQTLSYNEQFF. The complete variable domain, with remaining parts taken from reference TRBV30 and TRBJ2-1, reads SQTIHQWPATLVQPVGSPLSLECTVEGTSNPNLYWYRQAAGRGLQLLFYSVGIGQISSEVPQNLSASRPQDRQFILSSKKLLLSDSGFYLCACTAGYQTLSYNEQFFGPGTRLTVL.